This T cell receptor beta chain originates from a study of PD-L1 blockade in urothelial cancer. Study context: Patients began atezolizumab, 1,200 mg intravenously every 3 weeks, at some point between 2013 and 2015. Most patients, about 85% of the roughly 30, were males with bladder-origin cancer. Points from the study as a whole: Tumor-associated blood clones were expanded more by durable-benefit patients at 3 weeks.

This clone appeared a single time. Its antigen is still unknown. Each PCR reaction had synthetic TCR analog templates spiked into it. Assay used: immunoSEQ multiplex PCR; TCRdb lists only in-frame clones, some missing. The sample includes more than 90,000 clones, 70% to 90% of them seen just once. CDR1 and CDR2 from the germline V gene are LNHDA and SQIVND (reference sequence). The CDR3 totals 14 residues. Trimming pared 4 bases from V and 0 bases from J, leaving 9 bases between. The time point: peripheral blood 6 weeks after treatment start. J is TRBJ1-2 and V is TRBV19; D unclear. The sample in question was PBMCs, obtained around atezolizumab (anti-PD-L1) treatment. The clonotype was recovered from a man in his sixties or seventies with urothelial cancer. The CDR3 sequence: CASSTGYTNYGYTF. The DNA of the CDR3 is TGTGCCAGTAGTACGGGGTATACTAACTATGGCTACACCTTC.